This paragraph reports one TCR beta chain. The antigen is not known. The record originates from a study of CD8+ T cells in alopecia areata. Overall study results and limits: Scalp clonality and expanded CD8+ clones among the top 100 were significantly decreased by tofacitinib. Having one nonresponder leaves uncertain how baseline CD8+ expansion relates to response. Affected lesional scalp, above all in alopecia totalis/universalis, was more clonal than normal scalp. Many expanded lesional clones stayed in scalp and blood while on tofacitinib.

Documented treatment: oral pan-JAK inhibitor, 5-10 mg twice daily. Sequencing used cDNA as its template, made by extracting RNA and reverse transcribing it. The assay was immunoSEQ multiplex PCR, and TCRdb's table has in-frame clones only and misses some. Among a few hundred thousand clones, around two fifths were seen once, and the ten largest hold almost 0.5%. Material: CD4+ T cells sorted from blood, obtained around week 30, from a patient treated with tofacitinib. This clonotype originated in a human donor with alopecia areata.

CDR3 sequence reads: CASTPPGQTTGELFF. CDR3 bases: TGTGCCAGCACCCCACCCGGACAGACCACCGGGGAGCTGTTTTTT. The V gene is TRBV6-6, the J gene TRBJ2-2; tentatively, D is TRBD1 (6 bases). Germline lookup yields CDR1 MNHNY and CDR2 SVGAGI (reference sequence). The CDR3 extends over 15 amino acids. V lost 7 bases, J lost 4 bases, and 16 bases lay in between.